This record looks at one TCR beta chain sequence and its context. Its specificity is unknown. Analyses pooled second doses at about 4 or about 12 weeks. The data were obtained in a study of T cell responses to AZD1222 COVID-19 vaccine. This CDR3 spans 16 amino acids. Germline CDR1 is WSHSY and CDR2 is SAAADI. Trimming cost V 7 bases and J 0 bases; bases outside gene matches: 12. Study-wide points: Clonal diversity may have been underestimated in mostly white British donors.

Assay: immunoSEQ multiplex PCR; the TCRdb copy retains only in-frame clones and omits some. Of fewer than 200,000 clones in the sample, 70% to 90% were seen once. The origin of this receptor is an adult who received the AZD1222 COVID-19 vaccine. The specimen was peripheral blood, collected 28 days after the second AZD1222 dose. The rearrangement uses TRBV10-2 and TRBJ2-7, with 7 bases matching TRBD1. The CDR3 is CASTDLLRDSSYEQYF. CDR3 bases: TGCGCCAGCACTGACCTTCTTAGGGACAGCTCCTACGAGCAGTACTTC.